These 25 T cell receptor beta chains were sequenced from one sample in a study of cytomegalovirus exposure and HLA in healthy donors. The study ran its PCR with 60 Vbeta and 13 Jbeta primers. Profiled with immunoSEQ multiplex PCR; TCRdb holds only in-frame clones, not every one. This sample has over 150,000 clones, with approximately 80% found just once. Material: PBMCs. Receptor source: a man aged 25 to 40 in good health and CMV-seropositive.

This sequence joins TRBV6-1 and TRBJ2-3, with TRBD2 as a possible D gene (6 bases). From germline, CDR1 is MNHNS and CDR2 SASEGT. V was cut by 0 bases and J by 5 bases, with 9 bases left in between. This CDR3 region has 14 residues. CDR3 coding DNA: TGTGCCAGCAGTGAAGCGGGGCGGGGAGATACGCAGTATTTT. Translated, it gives CASSEAGRGDTQYF.

The CDR3 protein is CASSVILRGNEQFF. Written as DNA, the CDR3 is TGTGCCAGCAGTGTCATCCTACGGGGTAATGAGCAGTTCTTC. This chain uses TRBV2 with TRBJ2-1, with D perhaps TRBD2 (5 bases). From germline, CDR1 is SNHLY and CDR2 FYNNEI. Trimming pared 4 bases from V and 7 bases from J, leaving 14 bases between. The CDR3 extends over 14 amino acids.

This clone was seen a handful of times. The chain links TRBV6-5 to TRBJ2-6; D remains unclear. The CDR3 is 16 amino acids. Per the germline V gene, CDR1 is MNHEY and CDR2 is SVGAGI. Trimming removed 0 bases from V and 1 base from J, with 7 bases in between. This CDR3 is CASSYSRISGANVLTF. As DNA, the CDR3 is TGTGCCAGCAGTTACTCTAGAATTTCTGGGGCCAACGTCCTGACTTTC.

A few counts support this clone. The chain employs TRBV10-2 and TRBJ2-1, with 9 bases matching TRBD2. Germline CDR1 WSHSY, CDR2 SAAADI. After removal of 6 bases from V and 3 bases from J, the junction contained 3 bases not matched to a gene. CDR3 length: 14 amino acids. DNA of the CDR3: TGCGCCAGCAGACGGACTAGCGACTACAATGAGCAGTTCTTC. It encodes CASRRTSDYNEQFF.

This chain connects TRBV30 to TRBJ2-1, with 13 bases identical to TRBD2. Looked up from germline, CDR1 is GTSNPN and CDR2 is SVGIG (reference sequence). This CDR3 region has 18 residues. V was pared by 0 bases and J by 3 bases, with 8 bases of the junction left unmatched. The CDR3 region is CAWSVGTSGVALYNEQFF. CDR3 nucleotides: TGTGCCTGGAGTGTCGGGACTAGCGGGGTGGCCCTCTACAATGAGCAGTTCTTC.

The V and J genes are TRBV7-8 and TRBJ2-7; the D gene is possibly TRBD1 (6 bases). The germline CDR1 and CDR2 sequences are SGHVS and FQNEAQ. Trimming pared 5 bases from V and 1 base from J, leaving 12 bases between. This CDR3 is built from 14 residues. CDR3 in amino acids: CASSGKDRSYEQYF. CDR3 sequence (DNA): TGTGCCAGCAGCGGCAAAGACAGGTCCTACGAGCAGTACTTC.

The chain couples TRBV6-5 to TRBJ2-7, with a weak D call TRBD2 (6 bases). CDR3 size: 15 residues. V lost 0 bases, J lost 6 bases, and 15 bases lay in between. Germline V gene lookup returns CDR1 MNHEY and CDR2 SVGAGI. In DNA, the CDR3 is TGTGCCAGCAGTTACTCGGCGGGGCTTCGTGGCGAGCAGTACTTC. It is translated as CASSYSAGLRGEQYF.

The J gene is TRBJ2-2, the V gene TRBV5-4; TRBD2 matches at 15 bases. The germline V gene has CDR1 SGHNT and CDR2 YYREEE (reference sequence). The ends lost 4 bases at V and 1 base at J; junction bases unmatched: 2. CDR3 size: 17 residues. The CDR3 sequence: CASSTGLAGGNTGELFF. CDR3 coding DNA: TGTGCCAGCAGCACGGGACTAGCGGGGGGGAACACCGGGGAGCTGTTTTTT.

V gene TRBV10-2 combines with J gene TRBJ2-3, with 14 bases identical to TRBD2. V trimming: 4 bases; J trimming: 6 bases; junction bases outside the gene matches: 6. CDR1 is WSHSY, CDR2 SAAADI, per germline. This CDR3 comprises 16 residues. Here the CDR3 reads CASSGRLAGGPDTQYF. The CDR3 DNA sequence: TGCGCCAGCAGTGGGAGACTAGCGGGGGGGCCGGATACGCAGTATTTT.

The rearrangement links TRBV2 to TRBJ2-4; 8 nucleotides align to TRBD2. CDR3 length equals 17 residues. CDR1 and CDR2 from the germline V gene are SNHLY and FYNNEI. J gave up 0 bases and V 7 bases, and 11 bases lay outside the gene matches. CDR3 protein: CASTQTGLAAAKNIQYF. The CDR3 coding sequence is TGTGCCAGCACCCAAACCGGACTAGCCGCAGCCAAAAACATTCAGTACTTC. The full variable domain, its missing parts supplied by reference TRBV2 and TRBJ2-4, is EPEVTQTPSHQVTQMGQEVILRCVPISNHLYFYWYRQILGQKVEFLVSFYNNEISEKSEIFDDQFSVERPDGSNFTLKIRSTKLEDSAMYFCASTQTGLAAAKNIQYFGAGTRLSVL.

This chain uses TRBV5-1 with TRBJ2-2, with 8 bases fitting TRBD2. This CDR3 contains 16 residues. With 2 bases clipped from V and 4 bases from J, the junction kept 7 bases outside the gene matches. In germline, CDR1 is SGHRS, CDR2 YFSETQ. CDR3 loop: CASSFMAGGVTGELFF. CDR3 coding DNA: TGCGCCAGCAGCTTTATGGCGGGGGGCGTCACCGGGGAGCTGTTTTTT.

CDR3 in DNA: TGTGCCAGCAGTTCCACCGGGAGGGTGACCTACGAGCAGTACTTC. This translates into CASSSTGRVTYEQYF. The V and J genes are TRBV6-1 and TRBJ2-7; TRBD2 matches 8 bases. Germline V gene lookup returns CDR1 MNHNS and CDR2 SASEGT. This CDR3 has 15 amino acids. Losses at the gene ends were 5 bases for V and 2 bases for J; bases not matched to a gene: 8.

The chain combines TRBV15 with TRBJ1-3; a weak D match, TRBD1 (6 bases). V was shortened by 1 base and J by 4 bases, with 11 bases between the two germline ends. The germline V gene has CDR1 LNHNV and CDR2 YYDKDF (reference sequence). This CDR3 has 15 residues. The CDR3 sequence: CATSRVQGPGNTIYF. In nucleotides, the CDR3 is TGTGCCACCAGCAGAGTCCAGGGGCCGGGAAACACCATATATTTT.

This chain uses TRBV19 with TRBJ1-2; 7 bases are shared with TRBD1. Germline V gene lookup returns CDR1 LNHDA and CDR2 SQIVND (reference sequence). This CDR3 contains 16 residues. Unmatched junction bases numbered 19, after V lost 7 bases and J lost 8 bases. CDR3 amino acids: CASIKDRNKNYGGYTF. Here the CDR3 DNA reads TGTGCCAGTATTAAGGACAGGAACAAGAACTATGGCGGCTACACCTTC.

DNA for the CDR3: TGTGCCAGCAGCTTAGCCGGGAGTGAAAACATTCAGTACTTC. This encodes CASSLAGSENIQYF. The chain couples TRBV7-6 to TRBJ2-4, with TRBD2 as a possible D gene (6 bases). Trimming took 0 bases from V and 5 from J, leaving 8 bases between them. The CDR3 extends over 14 amino acids. Germline V gene sequence: CDR1 SGHVS, CDR2 FNYEAQ.

The chain uses TRBV27 and TRBJ2-7, with D perhaps matching TRBD1 (5 bases). V was shortened by 2 bases and J by 6 bases, with 17 bases between the two germline ends. The germline CDR1 and CDR2 sequences are MNHEY and SMNVEV (reference sequence). The CDR3 length is 15 residues. The CDR3 DNA is TGTGCCAGCAGTTTAGAGGCAGGGTGGTCGTCCGAGCAGTACTTC. It yields the protein CASSLEAGWSSEQYF.

The table lists this clone with a count of one. CDR3 loop: CASSINYEQYF. The CDR3 nucleotides are TGTGCCAGTAGTATCAACTACGAGCAGTACTTC. The rearrangement links TRBV19 to TRBJ2-7; D is unclear. The CDR3 is 11 residues long. Germline CDR1 and CDR2: LNHDA and SQIVND (reference sequence). V was cut by 3 bases and J by 3 bases, with 3 bases left in between. The whole variable domain, remainder taken from reference TRBV19 and TRBJ2-7, is DGGITQSPKYLFRKEGQNVTLSCEQNLNHDAMYWYRQDPGQGLRLIYYSQIVNDFQKGDIAEGYSVSREKKESFPLTVTSAQKNPTAFYLCASSINYEQYFGPGTRLTVT.

V is TRBV6-5 and J is TRBJ1-1; D not resolved. Germline assignment: CDR1 MNHEY and CDR2 SVGAGI. This CDR3 contains 14 residues. V lost 2 bases and J lost 3, with 10 bases in between. CDR3 sequence (DNA): TGTGCCAGCAGTTACGATTATGGAGACACTGAAGCTTTCTTT. As protein: CASSYDYGDTEAFF.

The chain recombines TRBV12-5 with TRBJ2-7; TRBD1 matches 12 bases. The CDR3 totals 19 residues. V was pared by 6 bases and J by 0 bases, with 15 bases of the junction left unmatched. In germline, CDR1 is LGHNT, CDR2 FRNRAP. The CDR3 coding sequence is TGTGCTAGTGGATACCCGGGACAGGGGGCGCGAAGGAGCTCCTACGAGCAGTACTTC. This encodes CASGYPGQGARRSSYEQYF.

J is TRBJ2-3 and V is TRBV7-3; 10 bases line up with TRBD2. V gave up 4 bases and J gave up 2 bases; unmatched junction bases: 3. This CDR3 is 15 amino acids long. Germline V gene lookup returns CDR1 SGHTA and CDR2 FQGTGA. The CDR3 region is CASSSGLADTDTQYF. The CDR3 nucleotides are TGTGCCAGCAGCTCAGGACTAGCGGACACAGATACGCAGTATTTT. Together with reference TRBV7-3 and TRBJ2-3, the CDR3 gives the full variable domain: GAGVSQTPSNKVTEKGKYVELRCDPISGHTALYWYRQSLGQGPEFLIYFQGTGAADDSGLPNDRFFAVRPEGSVSTLKIQRTERGDSAVYLCASSSGLADTDTQYFGPGTRLTVL.

This chain uses TRBV5-6 with TRBJ2-3; the D gene is possibly TRBD1 (5 bases). V was pared by 2 bases and J by 2 bases, with 15 bases between. Germline values: CDR1 SGHDT, CDR2 YYEEEE. The CDR3 runs to 16 residues. This chain's CDR3 is CASSFEPGPNTDTQYF. The CDR3 DNA reads as TGTGCCAGCAGCTTCGAGCCAGGGCCGAACACAGATACGCAGTATTTT.

The chain carries TRBV4-1 and TRBJ1-6; D is perhaps TRBD1 (6 bases). Germline V gene sequence: CDR1 MGHRA, CDR2 YSYEKL. Trimming stripped 4 bases from V and 8 bases from J, with 15 bases between. This CDR3 contains 15 residues. The CDR3 reads CASSRDISSDSPLHF. The DNA for the CDR3 is TGCGCCAGCAGCCGGGACATTTCTTCGGATTCACCCCTCCACTTT.

As for this clone: Other DNA sequences in this sample translate to the same CDR3. The V gene is TRBV2, the J gene TRBJ1-5, with unresolved D. CDR1 and CDR2 (germline): SNHLY, FYNNEI. The CDR3 is 11 residues long. V lost 8 bases to trimming and J lost 4 bases, with 6 bases between them. This CDR3 reads CASGWNQPQHF. The CDR3 DNA sequence: TGTGCCAGCGGCTGGAATCAGCCCCAGCATTTT.

This clone was seen only once. The rearrangement links TRBV5-1 to TRBJ2-7; unclear D gene. CDR3 length equals 12 residues. V was shortened by 7 bases and J by 4 bases, with 12 bases between the two germline ends. Germline V CDR1 and CDR2: SGHRS, YFSETQ. CDR3 amino acids: CASSPAQYEQYF. The DNA for the CDR3 is TGCGCCAGCTCCCCCGCCCAGTACGAGCAGTACTTC.

The rearrangement joins TRBV19 to TRBJ2-1, with 8 bases that match TRBD2. With 3 bases clipped from V and 8 bases from J, the junction kept 12 bases outside the gene matches. The germline CDR1 and CDR2 sequences are LNHDA and SQIVND (reference sequence). The CDR3 runs 16 residues. Here the CDR3 DNA reads TGTGCCAGTAGTATTTCGCGCCGCGGGGGGTATTATGAGCAGTTCTTC. This encodes CASSISRRGGYYEQFF.